This record covers a single T cell receptor (beta chain). Participants were aged about 18 to 90 years, lived in around 22 US areas, and enrolled virtually. Two consecutive negative NP/OP PCR tests, clearance, or resolved symptoms defined Cohort 3 recovery. Germline V gene data show CDR1 as KGHSH and CDR2 as LQKENI. V was trimmed by 5 bases and J by 9 bases, leaving 26 bases between them. The CDR3 contains 17 residues. These data belong to a study of blood T cell repertoires in COVID-19. On the study more broadly: Donors in the United States, Italy and Spain gave samples during acute or convalescent COVID-19.

TCRdb keeps only in-frame clones here, not all; method: immunoSEQ multiplex PCR. The sample contains about 280,000 clones, about 85% of which appear only once. The specimen was PBMCs or T cells enriched from blood (not recorded which). The clonotype originates from a woman aged 50 to 60 who had recovered from COVID-19. This chain joins TRBV18 and TRBJ2-1; the D gene is possibly TRBD1 (6 bases). The CDR3 reads CASSGAPGHPPNSEQFF. The CDR3 DNA is TGTGCCAGCTCAGGGGCTCCGGGACACCCGCCCAACAGTGAGCAGTTCTTC.